This T cell receptor (beta chain) was profiled in a study of blood T cell repertoires in COVID-19. Repertoires were generated with immunoSEQ multiplex PCR, while TCRdb's copy carries only in-frame clones and drops some. The sample has fewer than 85,000 clones, 70% to 80% seen once. V was pared by 5 bases and J by 4 bases, with 6 bases of the junction left unmatched. This CDR3 contains 14 residues. Germline loops: CDR1 SGHTA, CDR2 FQGNSA. This clone was detected many times. The chain uses TRBV7-2 and TRBJ1-1; 8 bases align to TRBD1. The sequence was obtained from a man in his 60s with active or convalescent COVID-19. The material sequenced was peripheral blood. CDR3 in amino acids: CASSLTQGGTEAFF. The CDR3 bases are TGTGCCAGCAGCCTTACACAGGGGGGCACTGAAGCTTTCTTT.